This passage covers 6 T cell receptor beta chains from one sample sequenced in a study of blood T cell repertoires in COVID-19. Only in-frame clones appear in the TCRdb table, and some are missing; sequencing was by immunoSEQ multiplex PCR. The data contain about 160,000 clones, approximately 81% of them seen just once; the ten biggest clones take up 15% to 20%. The sample taken for sequencing was PBMCs or T cells enriched from blood (not recorded which). These receptor sequences come from a man in his 60s who had recovered from COVID-19.

The chain is built from TRBV5-4 and TRBJ1-3; 8 bases agree with TRBD1. The ends lost 2 bases at V and 2 bases at J; junction bases unmatched: 6. CDR3 length equals 16 residues. Germline V CDR1 and CDR2: SGHNT, YYREEE (reference sequence). Here the CDR3 reads CASSLRTGMAGNTIYF. The DNA of the CDR3 is TGTGCCAGCAGCTTAAGGACAGGGATGGCTGGAAACACCATATATTTT.

The chain joins TRBV19 to TRBJ2-7, with a tentative D call TRBD1 (5 bases). Germline lookup yields CDR1 LNHDA and CDR2 SQIVND (reference sequence). CDR3 length equals 14 residues. Trimming stripped 2 bases from V and 0 bases from J, with 8 bases between. Here the CDR3 DNA reads TGTGCCAGTAGTATACAGGGTAACTCCTACGAGCAGTACTTC. Its translation: CASSIQGNSYEQYF.

The genes are TRBV19 and TRBJ1-5; 8 bases map to TRBD1. The CDR3 spans 16 residues. The germline V gene has CDR1 LNHDA and CDR2 SQIVND (reference sequence). Trimming removed 4 bases from V and 2 bases from J; junction bases left unmatched: 7. CDR3 loop: CASSRPETGGNQPQHF. The CDR3 DNA follows: TGTGCCAGTAGTAGACCGGAGACAGGGGGCAATCAGCCCCAGCATTTT. Combining the CDR3 with reference TRBV19 and TRBJ1-5 gives the whole variable domain DGGITQSPKYLFRKEGQNVTLSCEQNLNHDAMYWYRQDPGQGLRLIYYSQIVNDFQKGDIAEGYSVSREKKESFPLTVTSAQKNPTAFYLCASSRPETGGNQPQHFGDGTRLSIL.

J is TRBJ2-1 and V is TRBV11-3, with D perhaps TRBD2 (5 bases). The CDR3 extends over 16 amino acids. V lost 0 bases, J lost 5 bases, and 14 bases lay in between. The germline CDR1 and CDR2 sequences are SGHNT and YENEEA. In nucleotides, the CDR3 is TGTGCCAGCAGCTTAGATAGGACGGGGATAAACAATGAGCAGTTCTTC. Translation: CASSLDRTGINNEQFF.

This chain links TRBV4-2 with TRBJ2-3; 10 nucleotides match TRBD2. CDR3 length: 18 amino acids. The V gene's germline CDR1 is LGHNA and CDR2 YNFKEQ. Trimming took 4 bases from V and 5 from J; bases not matched to a gene: 15. The CDR3 DNA follows: TGTGCCAGCAGCCCTCGAGTGGGTAGCGGGGGGATCGGAGATACGCAGTATTTT. Amino acid sequence: CASSPRVGSGGIGDTQYF.

This sequence joins TRBV5-1 and TRBJ2-3, with 7 nucleotides matching TRBD2. CDR1 and CDR2 from the germline V gene are SGHRS and YFSETQ. V shed 1 base, J shed 0 bases, and the junction held 5 bases outside the gene matches. The CDR3 is 16 amino acids. The CDR3 protein is CASSLRLATSTDTQYF. Here the CDR3 DNA reads TGCGCCAGCAGCTTGCGACTAGCAACTAGCACAGATACGCAGTATTTT.